This T cell receptor (beta chain) was sequenced during a study of blood T cells in healthy people across ages. Overall study findings and caveats: While age rose, TCR beta diversity per million T cells dropped in a roughly linear way.

The table lists this clonotype with a few counts. Antigen unknown. A second about 6 to 12 cycle PCR used barcoded and J-beta primers. Unique molecular identifiers of 12 random nucleotides labeled each cDNA. Each sample yielded at least 3 million CDR3-containing paired-end reads. Using its own MiXCR run on the 5' RACE reads, TCRdb lists one record per CDR3 protein. In the table there are about 1.4 million distinct CDR3 sequences, roughly 60% of which are singletons. The CDR3 runs 10 residues. Germline loops: CDR1 SQVTM, CDR2 ANQGSEA. Trimming pared 7 bases from V and 4 bases from J, leaving 7 bases between. Caucasian, healthy and from Russia, the donors were aged between roughly 6 and 95.

V gene TRBV29-1 combines with J gene TRBJ1-2; D possibly corresponds to TRBD1 (5 bases). The sample comprised blood. This TCR was recovered from a man aged 18 to 29 in good health. For the CDR3, the DNA is TGCAGCGCTGACAGCTATGGCTACACCTTC. This sequence encodes CSADSYGYTF.